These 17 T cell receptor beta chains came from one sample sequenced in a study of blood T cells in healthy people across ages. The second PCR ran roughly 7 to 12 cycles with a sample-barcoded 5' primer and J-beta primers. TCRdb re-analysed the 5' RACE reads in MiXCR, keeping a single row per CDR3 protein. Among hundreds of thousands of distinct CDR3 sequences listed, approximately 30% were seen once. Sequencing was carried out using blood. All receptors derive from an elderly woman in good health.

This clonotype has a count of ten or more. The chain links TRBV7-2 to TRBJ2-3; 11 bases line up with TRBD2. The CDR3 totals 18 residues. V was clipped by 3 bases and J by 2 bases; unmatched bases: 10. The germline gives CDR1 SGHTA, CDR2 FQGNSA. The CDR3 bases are TGTGCCAGCAGCTTTCTTAAGGCTAGCGGGGGGTCCACAGATACGCAGTATTTT. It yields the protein CASSFLKASGGSTDTQYF.

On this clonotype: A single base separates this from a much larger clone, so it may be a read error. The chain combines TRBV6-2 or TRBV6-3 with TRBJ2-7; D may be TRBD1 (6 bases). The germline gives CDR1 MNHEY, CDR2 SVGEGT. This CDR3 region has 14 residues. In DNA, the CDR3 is TGTGCCAGCAGCCCGACGACAGGAGCCTACGAGCGGTACTTC. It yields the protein CASSPTTGAYERYF.

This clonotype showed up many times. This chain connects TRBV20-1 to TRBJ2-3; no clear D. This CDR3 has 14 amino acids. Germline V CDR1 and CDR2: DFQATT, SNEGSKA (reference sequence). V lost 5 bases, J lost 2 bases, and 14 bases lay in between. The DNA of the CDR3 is TGCAGTGCTGGCTCGTCACGAATCACAGATACGCAGTATTTT. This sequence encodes CSAGSSRITDTQYF.

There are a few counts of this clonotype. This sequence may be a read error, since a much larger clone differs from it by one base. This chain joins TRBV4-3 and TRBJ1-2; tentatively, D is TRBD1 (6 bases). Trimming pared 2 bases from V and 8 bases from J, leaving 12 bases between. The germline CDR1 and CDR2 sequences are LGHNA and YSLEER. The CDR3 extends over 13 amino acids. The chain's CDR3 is CASSQSGGSGYTF. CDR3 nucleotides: TGCGCCAGCAGCCAATCGGGGGGCTCGGGCTACACCTTC.

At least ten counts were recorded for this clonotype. CDR3 in amino acids: CATSTGQGTYGYTF. The CDR3 region has the DNA TGTGCCACCAGCACTGGACAGGGAACCTATGGCTACACCTTC. The V gene is TRBV15, the J gene TRBJ1-2, with 8 positions matching TRBD1. J lost 4 bases, V lost 4 bases, and 5 bases had no gene match. CDR1 and CDR2 from the germline V gene are LNHNV and YYDKDF (reference sequence). CDR3 length equals 14 residues.

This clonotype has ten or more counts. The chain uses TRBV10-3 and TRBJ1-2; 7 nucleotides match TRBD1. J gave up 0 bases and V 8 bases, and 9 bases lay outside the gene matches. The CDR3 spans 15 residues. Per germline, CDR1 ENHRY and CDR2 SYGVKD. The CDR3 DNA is TGTGCCATCCACCAGGGGGTAGCTCCTAACTATGGCTACACCTTC. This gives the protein CAIHQGVAPNYGYTF.

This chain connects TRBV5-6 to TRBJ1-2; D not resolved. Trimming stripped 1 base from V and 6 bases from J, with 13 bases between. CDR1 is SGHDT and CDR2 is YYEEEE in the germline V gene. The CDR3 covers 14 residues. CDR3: CASSLSGRPHGYTF. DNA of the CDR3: TGTGCCAGCAGCTTGAGTGGCAGACCCCATGGCTACACCTTC.

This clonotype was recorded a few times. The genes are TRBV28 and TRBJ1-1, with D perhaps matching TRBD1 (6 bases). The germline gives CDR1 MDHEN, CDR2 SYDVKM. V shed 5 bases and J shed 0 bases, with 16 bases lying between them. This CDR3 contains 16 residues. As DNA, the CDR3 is TGTGCCAGCAGTCCATCTGGGACAATCATGAACACTGAAGCTTTCTTT. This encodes CASSPSGTIMNTEAFF.

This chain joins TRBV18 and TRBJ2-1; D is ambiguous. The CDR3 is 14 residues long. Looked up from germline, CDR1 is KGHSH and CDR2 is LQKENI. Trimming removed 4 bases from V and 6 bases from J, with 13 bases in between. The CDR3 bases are TGTGCCAGCTCACGGTCCGCCCTAACCAATGAGCAGTTCTTC. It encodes CASSRSALTNEQFF.

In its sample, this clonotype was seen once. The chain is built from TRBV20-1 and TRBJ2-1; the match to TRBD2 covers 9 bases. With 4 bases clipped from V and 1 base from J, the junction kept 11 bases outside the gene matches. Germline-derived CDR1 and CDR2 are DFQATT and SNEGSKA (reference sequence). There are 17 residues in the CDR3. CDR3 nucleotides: TGCAGTGCTACCCCACCGCTAGCGGGGTGGTCCTACAATGAGCAGTTCTTC. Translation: CSATPPLAGWSYNEQFF.

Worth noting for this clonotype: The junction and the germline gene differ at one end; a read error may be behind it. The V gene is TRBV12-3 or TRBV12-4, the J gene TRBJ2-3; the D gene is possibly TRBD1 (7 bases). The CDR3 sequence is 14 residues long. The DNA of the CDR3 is TGTGCCAGCAGAAGGAGAGGGGGGACAGATGCGCAGTATTTT. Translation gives CASRRRGGTDAQYF.

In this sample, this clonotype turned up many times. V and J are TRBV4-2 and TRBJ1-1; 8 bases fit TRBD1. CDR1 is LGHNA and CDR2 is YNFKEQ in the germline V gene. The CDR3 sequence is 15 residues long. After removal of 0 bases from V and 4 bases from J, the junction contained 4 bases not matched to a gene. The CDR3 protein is CASSQDRQGPTEAFF. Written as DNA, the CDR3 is TGTGCCAGCAGCCAAGATAGACAGGGGCCCACTGAAGCTTTCTTT.

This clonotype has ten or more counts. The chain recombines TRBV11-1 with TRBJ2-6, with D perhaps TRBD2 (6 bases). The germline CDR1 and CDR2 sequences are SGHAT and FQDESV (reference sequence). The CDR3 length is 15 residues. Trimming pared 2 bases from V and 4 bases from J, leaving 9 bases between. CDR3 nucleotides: TGTGCCAGCAGCTTATGGGAGGCCGGGGCCAACGTCCTGACTTTC. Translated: CASSLWEAGANVLTF.

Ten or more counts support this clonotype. This CDR3 reads CASSQERRGGGETQYF. The CDR3 DNA is TGTGCCAGCAGCCAAGAAAGGCGTGGGGGCGGAGAGACCCAGTACTTC. This chain connects TRBV3-1 to TRBJ2-5, with a weak D call TRBD1 (6 bases). This CDR3 is built from 16 residues. V lost 0 bases to trimming and J lost 4 bases, with 15 bases between them. Germline loops: CDR1 LGHDT, CDR2 YNNKEL (reference sequence).

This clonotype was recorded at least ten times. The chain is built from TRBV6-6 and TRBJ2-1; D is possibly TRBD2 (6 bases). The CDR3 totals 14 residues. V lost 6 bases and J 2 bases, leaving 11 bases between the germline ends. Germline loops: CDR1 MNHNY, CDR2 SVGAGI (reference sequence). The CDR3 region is CASRGRGAYNEQFF. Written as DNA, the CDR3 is TGTGCCAGCAGGGGGCGGGGAGCCTACAATGAGCAGTTCTTC.

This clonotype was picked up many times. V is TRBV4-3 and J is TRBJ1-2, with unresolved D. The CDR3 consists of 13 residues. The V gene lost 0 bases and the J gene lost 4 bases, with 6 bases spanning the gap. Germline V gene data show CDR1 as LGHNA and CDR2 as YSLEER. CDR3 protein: CASSQDVRYGYTF. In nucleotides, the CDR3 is TGCGCCAGCAGCCAAGATGTACGCTATGGCTACACCTTC.

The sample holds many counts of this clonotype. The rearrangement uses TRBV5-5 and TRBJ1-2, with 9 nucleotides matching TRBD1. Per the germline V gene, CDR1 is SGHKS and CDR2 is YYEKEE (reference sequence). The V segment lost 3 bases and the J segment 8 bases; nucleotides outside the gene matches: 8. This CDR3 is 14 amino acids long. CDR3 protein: CASSYLQGAKGYTF. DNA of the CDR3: TGTGCCAGCAGCTATTTACAGGGGGCGAAGGGCTACACCTTC.